These 21 T cell receptor beta chains originate from one sample sequenced in a study of OX40 agonist ivuxolimab in advanced cancers. TCRdb's copy holds only in-frame clones and misses some; the assay was immunoSEQ multiplex PCR. The sample yields about 51,000 clones, about 85% seen once. Here the sequenced sample was CD4+ or CD8+ T cells sorted from blood, taken in a trial of the OX40 agonist ivuxolimab. These TCRs come from an adult with an advanced solid tumor such as melanoma, head and neck, liver or kidney cancer.

The chain uses TRBV28 and TRBJ2-1, with TRBD2 identical over 8 bases. The germline gives CDR1 MDHEN, CDR2 SYDVKM. V lost 3 bases to trimming and J lost 8 bases; unmatched junction nucleotides: 12. The CDR3 runs 16 residues. The CDR3 coding sequence is TGTGCCAGCAGTTTCGCAGCGGGAGAGCCCTTGGATGAGCAGTTCTTC. Protein product: CASSFAAGEPLDEQFF.

This chain links TRBV27 with TRBJ2-5; 16 bases align to TRBD2. The CDR3 runs to 19 residues. Trimming at V came to 4 bases and at J to 5 bases, leaving 13 bases not matched to a gene. Germline lookup yields CDR1 MNHEY and CDR2 SMNVEV (reference sequence). DNA for the CDR3: TGTGCCAGCAGTTCCTCTCCGGGACTAGCGGGGGGGCTTTGGGAGACCCAGTACTTC. It codes for CASSSSPGLAGGLWETQYF.

The V and J genes are TRBV4-1 and TRBJ1-2; D call uncertain. Trimming removed 0 bases at V and 0 bases at J, with 8 bases between. The CDR3 length is 15 residues. Germline V CDR1 and CDR2: MGHRA, YSYEKL. DNA of the CDR3: TGCGCCAGCAGCCAAGATAAGGGATCTAACTATGGCTACACCTTC. Its translation is CASSQDKGSNYGYTF.

The chain recombines TRBV28 with TRBJ2-5, with 9 bases that match TRBD1. The germline gives CDR1 MDHEN, CDR2 SYDVKM. V shed 2 bases and J 4 bases; nucleotides not matched to a gene: 11. CDR3 length: 17 amino acids. Here the CDR3 DNA reads TGTGCCAGCAGTTTAGGTGTGGACAGGGGTTTTCCAGAGACCCAGTACTTC. As protein: CASSLGVDRGFPETQYF.

The rearrangement joins TRBV7-9 to TRBJ1-2, with D hard to call. Trimming shortened V by 5 bases and J by 8 bases, and 21 bases separated the two germline ends. The CDR3 consists of 15 residues. Germline CDR1 reads SEHNR; CDR2 reads FQNEAQ (reference sequence). For the CDR3, the DNA is TGTGCCAGCAGCGGTAAGACGGGAGAACCATGGGGCTACACCTTC. Protein sequence: CASSGKTGEPWGYTF.

The chain is built from TRBV29-1 and TRBJ2-7; TRBD1 aligns across 10 bases. Germline assignment: CDR1 SQVTM and CDR2 ANQGSEA. V lost 7 bases and J lost 4; bases outside the gene matches: 10. The CDR3 length is 14 residues. The CDR3 sequence: CSGARVDRGYEQYF. CDR3 nucleotide sequence: TGCAGCGGGGCACGGGTGGACAGGGGGTACGAGCAGTACTTC.

Only one count was recorded for this clone. The chain combines TRBV6-1 with TRBJ2-6; D gene ambiguous. The germline CDR1 and CDR2 sequences are MNHNS and SASEGT. This CDR3 comprises 15 residues. The ends were cut back, 1 base at V and 0 bases at J, with 4 bases in the middle. The CDR3 DNA reads as TGTGCCAGCAGTGAAGGGGGCTCTGGGGCCAACGTCCTGACTTTC. Translating it yields CASSEGGSGANVLTF.

This clone occurred once. The chain links TRBV9 to TRBJ2-7, with D hard to call. V lost 5 bases and J 2 bases, leaving 14 bases between the germline ends. Per germline, CDR1 SGDLS and CDR2 YYNGEE. This CDR3 is built from 14 residues. The CDR3 here is CASSVADAPYEQYF. The CDR3 DNA sequence: TGTGCCAGCAGTGTTGCGGATGCCCCCTACGAGCAGTACTTC.

This sequence joins TRBV30 and TRBJ2-2; 9 nucleotides align to TRBD2. This CDR3 spans 18 amino acids. Trimming at V came to 4 bases and at J to 2 bases, leaving 14 bases not matched to a gene. Germline CDR1 is GTSNPN and CDR2 is SVGIG (reference sequence). The CDR3 sequence is CAWNWGVAGVFNTGELFF. In DNA form, the CDR3 reads TGTGCCTGGAACTGGGGGGTAGCGGGGGTTTTTAACACCGGGGAGCTGTTTTTT.

V and J are TRBV11-2 and TRBJ2-7; the D gene is possibly TRBD2 (5 bases). There are 12 residues in the CDR3. Germline CDR1 reads SGHAT; CDR2 reads FQNNGV. Trimming stripped 5 bases from V and 2 bases from J, with 7 bases between. DNA of the CDR3: TGTGCCAGCAGCCACGGGGCCTACGAGCAGTACTTC. As protein: CASSHGAYEQYF.

This rearrangement joins TRBV19 to TRBJ2-1; the D is unclear. The length of the CDR3 is 12 residues. V lost 2 bases and J 6 bases, leaving 5 bases between the germline ends. Germline-derived CDR1 and CDR2 are LNHDA and SQIVND (reference sequence). CDR3 in DNA: TGTGCCAGTAGTATATCCACCAATGAGCAGTTCTTC. Its translation is CASSISTNEQFF.

This chain links TRBV28 with TRBJ2-1, with D possibly being TRBD1 (6 bases). The CDR3 runs to 16 residues. Germline CDR1 is MDHEN and CDR2 is SYDVKM. Trimming took 3 bases from V and 4 from J, leaving 16 bases between them. In DNA form, the CDR3 reads TGTGCCAGCAGTTTGTCGGCAGGGGCTGGGTACAATGAGCAGTTCTTC. It specifies CASSLSAGAGYNEQFF.

The chain links TRBV5-1 to TRBJ2-7; a weak D match, TRBD1 (6 bases). Germline CDR1 and CDR2: SGHRS and YFSETQ. The ends were cut back, 4 bases at V and 2 bases at J, with 19 bases in the middle. The length of the CDR3 is 16 residues. The CDR3 spells CASSPLDRTITYEQYF. The CDR3 DNA sequence: TGCGCCAGCAGCCCTCTCGACAGGACCATTACCTACGAGCAGTACTTC. Together with reference TRBV5-1 and TRBJ2-7, the CDR3 gives the full variable domain: KAGVTQTPRYLIKTRGQQVTLSCSPISGHRSVSWYQQTPGQGLQFLFEYFSETQRNKGNFPGRFSGRQFSNSRSEMNVSTLELGDSALYLCASSPLDRTITYEQYFGPGTRLTVT.

The gene calls are TRBV30 and TRBJ2-1; 10 bases are shared with TRBD1. J gave up 7 bases and V 0 bases, and 6 bases lay outside the gene matches. CDR1 and CDR2 (germline): GTSNPN, SVGIG (reference sequence). The CDR3 length is 15 residues. The CDR3 spells CAWSVLDRGGNEQFF. The DNA of the CDR3 is TGTGCCTGGAGTGTACTGGACAGGGGGGGAAATGAGCAGTTCTTC. The entire variable domain, with the rest obtained from reference TRBV30 and TRBJ2-1, is as follows: SQTIHQWPATLVQPVGSPLSLECTVEGTSNPNLYWYRQAAGRGLQLLFYSVGIGQISSEVPQNLSASRPQDRQFILSSKKLLLSDSGFYLCAWSVLDRGGNEQFFGPGTRLTVL.

There are a few counts of this clone. J is TRBJ2-6 and V is TRBV4-3; D remains unclear. Germline V lookup: CDR1 LGHNA, CDR2 YSLEER. The V and J ends lost 4 bases and 3 bases respectively, with 25 bases between them. The CDR3 totals 20 residues. The CDR3 loop is CASSRTRPATSIFGANVLTF. Here the CDR3 DNA reads TGCGCCAGCAGCCGTACCAGGCCCGCCACCAGTATCTTTGGGGCCAACGTCCTGACTTTC.

In this sample, this clone turned up once. The chain employs TRBV5-1 and TRBJ1-5; D call uncertain. The germline V gene encodes CDR1 SGHRS and CDR2 YFSETQ. The V end lost 4 bases, the J end lost 0 bases, and 17 bases lay between the germline ends. There are 17 residues in the CDR3. The DNA for the CDR3 is TGCGCCAGCAGCCTCCAAGGGCCAGGCTATAGCAATCAGCCCCAGCATTTT. This sequence encodes CASSLQGPGYSNQPQHF.

The chain joins TRBV30 to TRBJ2-5; perhaps D is TRBD1 or TRBD2 (5 bases each). The J call may be incorrect, as the DNA end agrees better with TRBJ2-7. The CDR3 has 14 residues. Germline V gene lookup returns CDR1 GTSNPN and CDR2 SVGIG (reference sequence). The CDR3 is CAWSVFKGGGEQYF. The CDR3 DNA sequence: TGTGCCTGGAGTGTATTCAAGGGTGGGGGCGAGCAGTACTTC.

V is TRBV28 and J is TRBJ1-2, with a possible D match to TRBD1 (6 bases). Germline loops: CDR1 MDHEN, CDR2 SYDVKM. Trimming shortened V by 3 bases and J by 3 bases, and 8 bases separated the two germline ends. This CDR3 comprises 13 residues. In DNA form, the CDR3 reads TGTGCCAGCAGTTTGACAGGTGACTATGGCTACACCTTC. Amino acid sequence: CASSLTGDYGYTF.

The gene calls are TRBV7-9 and TRBJ2-2; 12 nucleotides line up with TRBD2. The germline V gene has CDR1 SEHNR and CDR2 FQNEAQ (reference sequence). The length of the CDR3 is 16 residues. V lost 5 bases and J lost 5; bases outside the gene matches: 6. The CDR3 region has the DNA TGTGCCAGCAGCGTGCTAGCGGGGGGGCATACCGGGGAGCTGTTTTTT. It is translated as CASSVLAGGHTGELFF.

The V gene is TRBV10-3, the J gene TRBJ2-5; D is perhaps TRBD1 (5 bases). The germline gives CDR1 ENHRY, CDR2 SYGVKD. The ends were cut back, 0 bases at V and 5 bases at J, with 16 bases in the middle. This CDR3 region has 16 residues. The CDR3 DNA reads as TGTGCCATCAGTGAGTCCCCAGGCCAGGGTTGGGAGACCCAGTACTTC. It encodes CAISESPGQGWETQYF.

The chain employs TRBV5-4 and TRBJ1-1; D not resolved. The V end lost 0 bases, the J end lost 11 bases, and 14 bases lay between the germline ends. CDR3 length equals 13 residues. Germline V gene data show CDR1 as SGHNT and CDR2 as YYREEE (reference sequence). The CDR3 sequence is CASSLGDVPWAFF. The CDR3 nucleotides read TGTGCCAGCAGCTTGGGTGACGTTCCTTGGGCTTTCTTT.